This entry features one T cell receptor beta chain sequence. Its antigen remains unknown. At one end, the junction sequence differs from germline, possibly due to a read error. This entry comes from a study of blood T cells in healthy people across ages. Broader study findings: The study could not conclusively compare naive and antigen-experienced cells, given its unsorted PBMCs. Long-lived and aged donors differed, with more naive CD4+ cells and higher diversity in the long-lived.

A second PCR, run for roughly 7 to 11 cycles, used a sample-barcoded 5' primer plus a J-beta primer mix. TCRdb fed the 5' RACE reads into MiXCR, producing one record per CDR3 protein. The sample consists of about 1 million distinct CDR3 sequences, roughly 45% of them appearing once. Sequencing was performed on blood. This TCR came from an older woman in good health.

CDR3 nucleotides: TGTGCCAGCAGCACCTCGGGGGCCGGTGAAAAACCGTTTTTT. Translation: CASSTSGAGEKPFF. J is TRBJ1-4 and V is TRBV9, with D possibly matching TRBD1 (6 bases). CDR1 is SGDLS and CDR2 is YYNGEE in the germline V gene. CDR3 length equals 14 residues.